One T cell receptor beta chain is described in this entry. This clone was observed once. Its antigen specificity is not known. Base qualities are missing; no much larger clone stands one base away. The germline V gene encodes CDR1 MNHEY and CDR2 SMNVEV (reference sequence). V loses 2 bases of germline sequence and J loses 0 bases, and the interval between the two ends is 11 bases. From cysteine to phenylalanine, the CDR3 is 16 amino acids long. Only the CDR3 region is kept as DNA, spanning 48 bases read in frame from base 1. The cohort comprised approximately 700 healthy bone marrow donors. Cohort members were all nominally healthy when sampled, although unrecorded immune exposures were likely present. The donor tested CMV seronegative and was one of the 352 seronegative cohort members. A peripheral blood sample was collected from each donor, and TCR beta sequencing was performed on peripheral blood mononuclear cells. The Qiagen DNeasy Blood Extraction Kit was used to extract genomic DNA from the blood cell samples.

To prepare the library, the immunoSEQ multiplex PCR assay was applied. For the multiplex PCR, a mixture combining 60 forward primers for TCR Vbeta segments and 13 reverse primers for TCR Jbeta segments was used. A multiplex PCR assay on genomic DNA amplified the CDR3 region of rearranged TCR beta genes. On the Illumina HiSeq System, the amplified TCR beta libraries were sequenced as 87-base-pair reads. In the source study's methods: A later analysis counted about 80 million unique TCR beta chains across the 670 or so repertoires, and 10 million to 11 million of these chains were shared by at least two donors. To remove PCR and sequencing errors, raw reads were error-corrected and collapsed into unique sequences using a nearest-neighbor algorithm that merged closely related sequences. CDR3 sequences were aligned to IMGT reference sequences to assign V, D and J gene segments. For a sequence to be retained, a match of at least six nucleotides was required to both a V gene segment and a J gene segment. A rearrangement was called productive if the CDR3 had no stop codons and remained in frame with V and J, and every other rearrangement was called non-productive. Following IMGT convention, CDR3 was defined as the stretch from the second conserved V-encoded cysteine to the conserved J-encoded phenylalanine. In an earlier analysis of around 640 of the donors, sequences lacking an unambiguous match to a single V gene segment were excluded. An earlier analysis of 587 of the donors classified V segments as functional when productive rearrangements were above 56.7% and as segregating when the standard deviation between donors was above 5%. To diagnose cytomegalovirus status from the catalog of TCR beta chain sequences, a statistical classification framework was built. V and J gene assignment, in a later analysis, came from comparing TCR nucleotide sequences with IMGT/GENE-DB human TR gene sequences. In a later analysis, CDR3 sequences and most-parsimonious VDJ recombination scenarios were assigned using the TCRdist pipeline. In a later analysis, every TCR beta chain was defined by the combination of its CDR3 amino acid sequence and its V-gene family, and reads without a unique V-gene family were dropped. In a later analysis, nearly 600 highly shared, low-generation-probability nucleotide sequences were removed to address suspected cross-contamination and a sequencing artifact. In a later analysis, a clonal expansion index was calculated for each public chain from normalized within-repertoire ranks of inferred template counts. In a later analysis, generation probabilities were computed using a VDJ recombination model fitted to out-of-frame rearrangements, and the results were checked against IGoR. In a later analysis, TCR-TCR, TCR-HLA and TCR-CMV co-occurrence was scored with hypergeometric tests, and a repertoire-size bias correction was applied to TCR pairs. A later analysis estimated false discovery rates by permuting HLA or CMV assignments 20 times. In a later analysis, co-occurring TCRs were grouped with DBSCAN, and TCRdist sequence similarity was added when clustering was performed within HLA-allele-positive subsets. Co-occurrence clustering excluded repertoires with fewer than 30,000 or more than 120,000 public chains, plus five with anomalous nucleotide sharing. TCRdb obtained this table from immuneACCESS and retained in-frame rearrangements with V and J assigned. These tables miss some clones; where compared with another copy, unresolved V genes account for less than half of the shortfall, and the remainder is unexplained. Clone size and the V and J calls come from that table; the DNA yielded D and trimming. For this sample there are 150,000 to 200,000 clones; 78% appear just once. The ten largest clonotypes hold 2.5% to 3.5% of the sample.

The source of the sample is a study of cytomegalovirus exposure and HLA in healthy donors (dated by TCRdb to about 2017). The study in broad terms: According to an earlier analysis of a few hundred of the donors, roughly 180 million T cells yielded over 100 million unique TCR beta sequences and more than 250 Gb of sequence data. About 280 gigabases of sequencing data and tens of millions of unique TCR sequences were included in an early release covering over 600 HLA-typed donors. The genetic ancestry cluster associated with self-reported Caucasian donors included over 65% of the roughly 400 genotyped donors. The study aimed to test whether cataloging public T cell receptors could reveal signatures of past pathogen exposure. The T cell repertoires of 550 to 850 subjects were profiled by immunosequencing and related to cytomegalovirus serostatus. In addition to the first cohort of about 650 subjects, a separate validation cohort of over 90 different subjects was used. The study combined high-throughput TCR immunosequencing, statistical association of individual TCRs with disease status, and machine learning to predict cytomegalovirus infection status. To study patterns of TCR occurrence, a later analysis re-analyzed previously published TCR beta repertoires from 600 to 750 donors and added high-resolution HLA genotyping. Rather than using new phenotypic data, the later analysis identified candidate immune exposures from TCR beta sequences and from how often those sequences occurred across donors. An earlier analysis of around 540 of the donors applied high-throughput TCR beta sequencing to assess whether each TCR beta V gene segment acted as functional or pseudogenic. Donor age, sex, ethnicity and CMV serostatus were compiled together with the repertoire data. In a later genetic analysis, genome-wide SNP genotypes for 398 of the 666 donors were used, and that subset was treated as a discovery cohort. Every discovery cohort repertoire had been produced on one sequencing platform. Both class I and class II loci were covered by HLA typing, at four-digit resolution. The number of donors typed differed by locus, with about 629-640 for A, B, C, DRB1 and DQB1, more than 500 for DQA1, 600 to 610 for DPA1, and about 450 for DPB1. A handful of DR-DQ haplotypes were treated as single units for association and clustering because of strong linkage in the cohort. Among about 400 genotyped donors of the cohort, an average of around 240,000 unique TCR beta nucleotide sequences was sequenced per donor, of which about 20% were non-productive.

What the study reported, not specific to this receptor: Specific HLA alleles were associated with 15,000 to 20,000 TCR beta sequences at a false discovery rate of 0.05 in a later analysis. Because HLA typing was missing for some donors at each locus, association tests included only the typed subset. Over 15 rarely observed V segments, including chromosome 9 orphons, were excluded from the earlier analysis of a few hundred of the donors because counts were too low. In a later analysis, the rate of TCR association differed among HLA loci, with DRB1 alleles having the most associated TCRs and HLA-C alleles having the fewest. In a later analysis, most CMV-associated TCR beta chains were found to appear HLA-restricted, with HLA associations seemingly driven largely by CMV exposure. In a later genetic analysis, fewer N-insertions in productive TCRs were reported among donors in an Asian-associated ancestry cluster than the approximately 630-donor mean. Roughly uniform sequencing depth across donors was assumed in presence/absence analyses, although this assumption may not hold. Compared with equally common non-associated chains, HLA-associated TCR beta chains in a later analysis were more clonally expanded and had lower generation probabilities. Some IMGT-functional V segments, including TRBV6-2 and TRBV6-3, could not be distinguished by the 87-base-pair reads and were therefore excluded. The study gave a list of about 170 TCR beta chains associated with cytomegalovirus. A further reported finding was that TCR beta sequences accurately predicted the HLA-A and HLA-B alleles for most subjects in the first cohort. Strong co-occurrence of HLA alleles, especially DR and DQ, made assigning TCR associations to individual alleles difficult. A later genetic analysis associated a missense DCLRE1C variant with V-gene and J-gene trimming of TCR beta chains, and an independent cohort replicated the association. The authors suggested that the approach could potentially be generalized to other disease states and immunological phenotypes. The sequencing pipeline was judged likely to have produced a cluster of highly shared sequence variants as a technical artifact. Several of the top co-occurrence clusters appeared to be linked to parvovirus B19, influenza, CMV and Epstein-Barr virus, according to a later analysis. Correlated functional status among segregating V segments might be attributable to linkage disequilibrium, but an unknown experimental factor could not be ruled out. Most TCR sequences were seen in very few donors, while some public TCRs were found in many individuals. The only immune exposure information available for the cohort was CMV serostatus. Cytomegalovirus status was reported to be diagnosed by the classifier with high specificity and sensitivity in both the original and validation cohorts. In vitro tests confirmed that three of the cytomegalovirus-associated TCR beta chains recognize cytomegalovirus antigens. In this cohort, only TCR beta chains were sequenced, and detectable features were limited by the absence of alpha or paired-chain data. Broadly in line with IMGT annotations, most TCR beta V segments showed up in productive rearrangements about 87% or about 30% of the time in an earlier analysis of approximately 640 of the donors.

The source of this sequence is a woman in her 40s in good health and CMV-seronegative. In this chain, TRBV27 is recombined with TRBJ1-5; the D region possibly corresponds to TRBD1 (6 bases align). Sequencing was done on a sample of PBMCs. The CDR3 in this case is CASSLLGASSNQPQHF. The nucleotide sequence reads as follows: TGTGCCAGCAGTTTACTGGGGGCGTCTAGCAATCAGCCCCAGCATTTT.